A selection of T cell receptor beta chains follows, all from one sample in a study of T cell repertoires in aging, cancer and after chemotherapy. A single record per CDR3 protein comes from TCRdb applying MiXCR to the multiplex PCR reads. Here the sample spans about 6,600 distinct CDR3 sequences, roughly 31% being singletons. Sequencing input: blood. Source of these receptors: a human donor with a blood cancer. The donor label of this sample is uncertain. The CDR3 runs from the conserved cysteine through the conserved F or W. Rows give clone size only sometimes, using once, few, many, or a class for an expanded clone.

v_call clone_size cdr3_aa
TRBV15 many CATSRDRAGLETQYF
TRBV27 - CASSFAQAGLAKNIQYF
TRBV7-9 - CASSTGDSPLHF
TRBV19 many CASSLGQDNYGYTF
TRBV14 - CASSQLGLGETQYF
TRBV29-1 medium-sized CSVGKTGDYGYTF
TRBV12-3/TRBV12-4 few CASSERQGNQPQHF
TRBV30 - CASSPGTSGGNEQYF
TRBV27 - CASHRGSAQYF
TRBV29-1 medium-sized CSVGVGNGYTF
TRBV6-5 - CASSYQGLTEAFF
TRBV12-3/TRBV12-4 - CASSFSGTENYGYTF
TRBV6-5 many CASLSPGSPLHF
TRBV19 - CASSIDRLAGLYNEQFF
TRBV27 - CASTAGLGQPQHF
TRBV10-3 - CAIGRGGDNQPQHF
TRBV11-1 few CASSAAGTYEQYF
TRBV20-1 - CSAQKTGLYEQYF
TRBV6-5 few CASSEQDGRFQQYF
TRBV4-2 - CASSHEGNYGYTF
TRBV14 few CASSQDWAAAGEQYF
TRBV5-6 once CASIRDYEQYF
TRBV5-6 - CASSLGLAGGQVRYEQYF
TRBV6-5 many CASKSQVGELFF
TRBV14 few CASSQEVGKSGYTF
TRBV30 - CAWTSGGAGELFF
TRBV6-1 - CASSHREYEQYF
TRBV18 many CASSAGTGASGNTIYF
TRBV30 few CAWVRLSPGRGGRGYTF
TRBV6-5 - CASSRDSEGMYQETQYF
TRBV6-5 few CASSYSEGRFSNIQYF
TRBV12-3/TRBV12-4 few CASSRDRGTGYTF
TRBV19 medium-sized CASRGTGRNSPLHF
TRBV5-4 large CASSFGSGVDTDTQYF
TRBV12-3/TRBV12-4 - CASSPLPQGGVGNTIYF
TRBV7-9 - CASSLFRQRNTDTQYF
TRBV6-5 - CASSYSRSQPQHF
TRBV18 - CASSPDRIYDYTF
TRBV27 - CASSKGLAGGYEQYF
TRBV5-5 few CASTRSPEQYTTYEQYF
TRBV20-1 - CSARGAGGTNTGELFF
TRBV6-5 few CASSTGGPAGGEQYF
TRBV10-1 once CASSEQTSGGADTQYF
TRBV19 - CASSMPTSATPGELFF
TRBV6-4 - CASSEASNGQGYQPQHF
TRBV30 - CAWSRSHNTGELFF
TRBV7-2 - CASSRDYPRDEQFF
TRBV6-5 - CASSEPGHVRTQYF
TRBV6-1 - CASGGTREYNEQFF
TRBV5-1 few CASSLGGTGGRDTQYF